Listed below are T cell receptor beta chains from one sample, sequenced in a study of control samples from healthy donors and cancer patients. Assay used: immunoSEQ multiplex PCR; TCRdb lists only in-frame clones, some missing. Of 100,000 to 150,000 clones detected, just under 95% appear once; the ten largest clones hold less than 7%. The sequenced material came from blood. The receptors stem from a man between 18 and 35 years old in good health. Each CDR3 is given with its conserved first and last residue. A D gene is named only where the DNA matches it firmly. The listing skips clone size in some rows; elsewhere it reads once, few, many or a size class.

TRBV7-9	-	TRBJ1-1	-	CASSTLNREATEAFF	TGTGCCAGCAGCACCCTCAACAGGGAGGCCACTGAAGCTTTCTTT
TRBV3-1/TRBV3-2	-	TRBJ2-4	-	CASSQAGRNIQYF	TGTGCCAGCAGCCAAGCAGGGCGGAACATTCAGTACTTC
TRBV7-2	-	TRBJ1-6	once	CASSWTTGSNSPLHF	TGTGCCAGCAGCTGGACGACAGGCAGCAATTCACCCCTCCACTTT
TRBV7-4	-	TRBJ2-3	-	CASSLGRGANKDTQYF	TGTGCCAGCAGCTTAGGTCGGGGGGCTAACAAAGATACGCAGTATTTT
TRBV2	-	TRBJ2-5	once	CASSEGFRALAQETQYF	TGTGCCAGCAGTGAAGGGTTTAGGGCCCTGGCCCAAGAGACCCAGTACTTC
TRBV2	-	TRBJ2-7	once	CASSSRHMSGGYEQYF	TGTGCCAGCAGTTCGAGACATATGTCAGGAGGCTACGAGCAGTACTTC
TRBV6-2/TRBV6-3	TRBD1	TRBJ2-7	once	CASSTEQGASYEQYF	TGTGCCAGCAGCACTGAACAGGGGGCCTCCTACGAGCAGTACTTC
TRBV2	TRBD2	TRBJ2-5	-	CASRRTSGGQETQYF	TGTGCCAGCAGGCGGACTAGCGGGGGGCAAGAGACCCAGTACTTC
TRBV18	-	TRBJ2-5	-	CASSPPVSNRPYF	TGTGCCAGCTCACCTCCCGTGTCCAATCGCCCGTACTTC
TRBV4-1	TRBD1	TRBJ1-2	few	CASSQPLQGARYGYTF	TGCGCCAGCAGCCAACCCCTGCAGGGGGCGCGTTATGGCTACACCTTC
TRBV6-5	-	TRBJ1-4	-	CASRPPGGEKLFF	TGTGCCAGCAGACCTCCGGGGGGAGAAAAACTGTTTTTT
TRBV30	TRBD1	TRBJ1-5	-	CAWSVGQGGQPQHF	TGTGCCTGGAGCGTGGGACAGGGCGGTCAGCCCCAGCATTTT
TRBV5-1	-	TRBJ1-2	-	CASGPQWGDSHRGYGYTF	TGCGCCAGCGGCCCCCAATGGGGGGATTCTCATCGCGGGTATGGCTACACCTTC
TRBV28	-	TRBJ1-2	-	CASSSLDRNYGYTF	TGTGCCAGCAGTTCCCTGGACAGAAACTATGGCTACACCTTC
TRBV5-1	-	TRBJ1-2	-	CASSLAGEYGYTF	TGCGCCAGCAGCTTAGCAGGGGAATATGGCTACACCTTC
TRBV6-5	TRBD1	TRBJ1-2	-	CASSLAPDRAEGYTF	TGTGCCAGCAGCCTCGCGCCGGACAGGGCTGAGGGCTACACCTTC
TRBV30	-	TRBJ1-5	-	CAWSGEINQPQHF	TGTGCCTGGAGTGGAGAGATCAATCAGCCCCAGCATTTT
TRBV6-5	TRBD1	TRBJ1-3	-	CASRVSGGGNTIYF	TGTGCCAGCAGGGTCTCAGGGGGCGGAAACACCATATATTTT
TRBV6-5	-	TRBJ1-4	-	CASSSDAGGYEKLFF	TGTGCCAGCAGTTCCGACGCGGGGGGTTATGAAAAACTGTTTTTT
TRBV9	-	TRBJ1-5	-	CASSVGPTGEQPQHF	TGTGCCAGCAGCGTAGGTCCCACCGGGGAGCAGCCCCAGCATTTT
TRBV6-5	-	TRBJ2-5	-	CASSWADAAGTQYF	TGTGCCAGCAGTTGGGCCGACGCGGCAGGGACCCAGTACTTC
TRBV12-3/TRBV12-4	-	TRBJ2-5	-	CASGGWGETQYF	TGTGCCAGCGGGGGGTGGGGAGAGACCCAGTACTTC
TRBV9	-	TRBJ2-1	-	CASSVKGPGRNEQFF	TGTGCCAGCAGCGTCAAGGGGCCCGGGAGAAATGAGCAGTTCTTC
TRBV10-3	-	TRBJ2-3	-	CAISELTDTQYF	TGTGCCATCAGTGAGCTCACAGATACGCAGTATTTT
TRBV9	TRBD2	TRBJ2-1	-	CASSLTTSGGQGEQFF	TGTGCCAGCAGCCTTACGACTAGCGGGGGGCAGGGTGAGCAGTTCTTC
TRBV6-1	TRBD2	TRBJ2-5	-	CASSEARLAGEETQYF	TGTGCCAGCAGTGAAGCGCGATTAGCGGGGGAAGAGACCCAGTACTTC
TRBV9	TRBD1	TRBJ1-4	-	CASSDRTGGRTNEKLFF	TGTGCCAGCAGCGATCGGACAGGGGGGCGAACTAATGAAAAACTGTTTTTT
TRBV3-1/TRBV3-2	-	TRBJ2-3	-	CASSQAPPGLKYF	TGTGCCAGCAGCCAGGCCCCCCCAGGGTTAAAGTATTTT